This T cell receptor (beta chain) stems from a study of OX40 agonist ivuxolimab in advanced cancers. CDR3 length equals 14 residues. CDR1 is SNHLY, CDR2 FYNNEI, per germline. V was trimmed by 4 bases and J by 9 bases, leaving 19 bases between them. Some clones are missing from TCRdb's copy, which holds only in-frame ones; the method was immunoSEQ multiplex PCR. The sample consists of fewer than 95,000 clones, 80% to 95% of them appearing once. This clone was detected once. The material was CD4+ or CD8+ T cells sorted from blood, obtained in a trial of the OX40 agonist ivuxolimab. The chain joins TRBV2 to TRBJ2-7; D not certain. The receptor was derived from an adult with an advanced solid tumor such as melanoma, head and neck, liver or kidney cancer. The CDR3 region has the DNA TGTGCCAGCAGTGCCGACCCTTACATTGATGGGCAGTACTTC. This translates into CASSADPYIDGQYF.